This T cell receptor (beta chain) was retrieved from a study of blood T cell dynamics during melanoma immunotherapy. Time point indicated: week 3, after first cycle of checkpoint inhibitor. Disease control meant complete response, partial response or stable disease at 12 weeks. Patients had no prior systemic cancer treatment, immunosuppressants or other active cancers. Whole-study results and caveats: At W3, later disease-control patients showed bifurcated PBMC repertoire changes, unlike progressors.

As to this clone: What it binds is not known.

Clones were sequenced by immunoSEQ multiplex PCR, and TCRdb holds only the in-frame ones, with some missing. The sample carries roughly 14,000 clones, approximately 88% recorded once. CDR1 and CDR2 (germline): MNHNY, SVGAGI (reference sequence). V was cut by 1 base and J by 7 bases, with 11 bases left in between. The length of the CDR3 is 14 residues. The chain carries TRBV6-6 and TRBJ1-5; perhaps TRBD1 as D (5 bases). The clonotype was recovered from a human donor with melanoma. The specimen comprised blood, sampled from a patient treated with checkpoint blockade. CDR3 region: CASSYWGPGQPQHF. The CDR3, as DNA: TGTGCCAGCAGTTACTGGGGCCCGGGGCAGCCCCAGCATTTT.